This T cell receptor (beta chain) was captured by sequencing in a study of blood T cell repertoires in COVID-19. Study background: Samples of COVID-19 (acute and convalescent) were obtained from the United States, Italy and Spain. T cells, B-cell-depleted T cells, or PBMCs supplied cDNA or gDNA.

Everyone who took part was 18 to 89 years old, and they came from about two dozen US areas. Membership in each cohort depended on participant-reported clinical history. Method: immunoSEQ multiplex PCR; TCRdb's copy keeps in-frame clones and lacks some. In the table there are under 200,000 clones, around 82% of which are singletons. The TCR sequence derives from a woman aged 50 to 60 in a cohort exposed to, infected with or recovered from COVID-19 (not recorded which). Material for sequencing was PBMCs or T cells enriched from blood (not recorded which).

CDR3 region: CASTPGRDGGPQHF. As DNA, the CDR3 is TGTGCCAGCACTCCCGGACGGGACGGGGGACCCCAGCATTTT. This chain connects TRBV6-5 to TRBJ1-5; TRBD1 might be the D (5 bases). The CDR3 runs 14 residues. Germline V gene data show CDR1 as MNHEY and CDR2 as SVGAGI. The V end lost 7 bases, the J end lost 10 bases, and 20 bases lay between the germline ends.